The 32 T cell receptor beta chains below all came from one sample that was sequenced in a study of human T cells and chemical hapten exposure. Time point: pre-sensitization, week 0. Treatment reported: therapeutic diphenylcyclopropenone sensitization with weekly scalp DPC. A single record per CDR3 protein comes from TCRdb applying MiXCR to the RACE reads. The sample contains approximately 320,000 distinct CDR3 sequences, about 5.4% of which appear only once. The specimen was whole blood, collected in connection with sensitization to the hapten diphenylcyclopropenone (DPC). Every receptor here comes from a woman aged 18-29 years with alopecia areata. Some clones in this sample may be carry-over from other donors' samples.

A few counts support this clonotype. The V and J genes are TRBV12-3 or TRBV12-4 and TRBJ1-1; no definite D call. The CDR3 runs 14 residues. Trimming shortened V by 2 bases and J by 1 base, and 8 bases separated the two germline ends. CDR3 DNA: TGTGCCAGCAGTTTAACGGTCGAGAACACTGAAGCTTTCTTT. This codes for CASSLTVENTEAFF.

The V and J genes are TRBV6-2 or TRBV6-3 and TRBJ2-7, with D uncertain. The CDR3 has 12 residues. CDR1 is MNHEY, CDR2 SVGEGT, per germline. Between the trimmed V and J ends, which lost 10 bases and 0 bases, there was a span of 10 bases. CDR3 protein: CATSDVSYEQYF. CDR3 DNA sequence: TGTGCCACTTCCGACGTCTCCTACGAGCAGTACTTC.

This clonotype was seen more than once but under ten times. CDR3 sequence: CASSRPESTGTYEQYF. CDR3 sequence (DNA): TGTGCCAGCTCACGACCAGAGAGCACAGGGACCTACGAGCAGTACTTC. The rearrangement joins TRBV18 to TRBJ2-7; possibly TRBD1 for D (6 bases). This CDR3 has 16 residues. Germline CDR1 reads KGHSH; CDR2 reads LQKENI. Trimming stripped 4 bases from V and 2 bases from J, with 18 bases between.

This clonotype has just a few counts. This rearrangement joins TRBV11-3 to TRBJ2-2, with D maybe TRBD1 (6 bases). The length of the CDR3 is 15 residues. V lost 6 bases to trimming and J lost 0 bases, with 11 bases between them. Per the germline V gene, CDR1 is SGHNT and CDR2 is YENEEA. For the CDR3, the DNA is TGTGCCAGCAGTCCAGGGGATGCGAACACCGGGGAGCTGTTTTTT. It specifies CASSPGDANTGELFF.

In this sample, this clonotype turned up many times. This chain uses TRBV12-3 or TRBV12-4 with TRBJ1-3; the D is unclear. CDR3 length: 15 amino acids. V dropped 0 bases and J dropped 1 base, with 7 bases sitting between them. CDR3 sequence reads: CASSLAPGSGNTIYF. As DNA, the CDR3 is TGTGCCAGCAGTTTAGCGCCGGGTTCTGGAAACACCATATATTTT.

This rearrangement joins TRBV27 to TRBJ2-3; D gene ambiguous. V lost 3 bases to trimming and J lost 6 bases, with 7 bases between them. The length of the CDR3 is 12 residues. In germline, CDR1 is MNHEY, CDR2 SMNVEV (reference sequence). CDR3 nucleotides: TGTGCCAGCAGTTTTTACGGCGATACGCAGTATTTT. As protein: CASSFYGDTQYF.

This clonotype was found many times. This rearrangement joins TRBV13 to TRBJ1-3, with TRBD1 as a possible D gene (6 bases). Germline V gene data show CDR1 as PRHDT and CDR2 as FYEKMQ (reference sequence). This CDR3 is 15 amino acids long. Between the trimmed V and J ends, which lost 4 bases and 0 bases, there was a span of 10 bases. The CDR3 coding sequence is TGTGCCAGCAGCTGGACAGAAGTCTCTGGAAACACCATATATTTT. Residues: CASSWTEVSGNTIYF.

This clonotype has a handful of counts. The chain is built from TRBV7-3 and TRBJ2-3, with no clear D. The CDR3 spans 13 residues. Germline V gives CDR1 SGHTA, CDR2 FQGTGA. V was shortened by 1 base and J by 6 bases, with 8 bases between the two germline ends. In nucleotides, the CDR3 is TGTGCCAGCAGCTTAAAAGACTCGGATACGCAGTATTTT. It codes for CASSLKDSDTQYF.

The sample holds a few counts of this clonotype. This chain connects TRBV7-2 to TRBJ2-1; D not certain. In germline, CDR1 is SGHTA, CDR2 FQGNSA. Trimming removed 7 bases from V and 10 bases from J, with 17 bases in between. The CDR3 contains 13 residues. Written as DNA, the CDR3 is TGTGCCAGCACCTCTCGGAACGCCGAGGAGCAGTTCTTC. Its protein product is CASTSRNAEEQFF.

This clonotype showed up just a few times. V and J are TRBV28 and TRBJ2-7, with 10 bases aligning to TRBD1. Trimming took 3 bases from V and 6 from J; bases not matched to a gene: 8. Germline values: CDR1 MDHEN, CDR2 SYDVKM. The CDR3 covers 15 residues. In DNA, the CDR3 is TGTGCCAGCAGTTTCAGGGACAGGGGAGTTCTCGAGCAGTACTTC. Its translation: CASSFRDRGVLEQYF.

V is TRBV6-6 and J is TRBJ1-1, with a tentative D call TRBD1 (6 bases). CDR1 is MNHNY and CDR2 is SVGAGI in the germline V gene (reference sequence). The CDR3 runs to 15 residues. V dropped 2 bases and J dropped 5 bases, with 15 bases sitting between them. The CDR3 sequence is CASSYRGQRGTEAFF. CDR3 in DNA: TGTGCCAGCAGTTACAGGGGTCAAAGGGGGACTGAAGCTTTCTTT.

Concerning this clonotype itself: A much larger clone differs by one base, so this may be a read error. V gene TRBV7-9 combines with J gene TRBJ2-5; D tentatively reads TRBD1 or TRBD2 (6 bases each). V shed 5 bases and J shed 3 bases, with 22 bases lying between them. The CDR3 sequence is 17 residues long. CDR1 and CDR2 (germline): SEHNR, FQNEAQ (reference sequence). DNA for the CDR3: TGTGCCAGCAGCCCCTCCGGGGGCCCGGATTTAGAAGAGACCCAGTACTTC. This translates into CASSPSGGPDLEETQYF. Looking up the rest from reference TRBV7-9 and TRBJ2-5 gives the full variable domain: DTGVSQNPRHKITKRGQNVTFRCDPISEHNRLYWYRQTLGQGPEFLTYFQNEAQLEKSRLLSDRFSAERPKGSFSTLEIQRTEQGDSAMYLCASSPSGGPDLEETQYFGPGTRLLVL.

This clonotype turned up a few times. The rearrangement links TRBV5-5 to TRBJ1-2, with D perhaps TRBD1 (6 bases). Trimming pared 4 bases from V and 2 bases from J, leaving 15 bases between. Germline CDR1 SGHKS, CDR2 YYEKEE (reference sequence). The CDR3 has 15 residues. This CDR3 is CASSPTPTGNYGYTF. CDR3 nucleotide sequence: TGTGCCAGCAGCCCCACACCGACAGGAAACTATGGCTACACCTTC.

This chain links TRBV20-1 with TRBJ2-7; 10 bases are shared with TRBD2. The length of the CDR3 is 15 residues. Germline lookup yields CDR1 DFQATT and CDR2 SNEGSKA (reference sequence). Trimming took 3 bases from V and 3 from J; bases not matched to a gene: 8. The DNA for the CDR3 is TGCAGTGCTAGGGTTCTAGCGGGGGACTTCTACGAGCAGTACTTC. Its protein is CSARVLAGDFYEQYF.

The V call is TRBV6-2 or TRBV6-3, the J call TRBJ1-1; D gene uncertain. Germline values: CDR1 MNHEY, CDR2 SVGEGT. V lost 8 bases to trimming and J lost 7 bases, with 20 bases between them. The CDR3 is 14 amino acids. CDR3 sequence reads: CASAFARFGVEAFF. CDR3 nucleotide sequence: TGTGCCAGCGCCTTCGCCCGGTTCGGGGTTGAAGCTTTCTTT.

The sample holds a few counts of this clonotype. The chain recombines TRBV7-2 with TRBJ1-1; no clear D gene. The germline CDR1 and CDR2 sequences are SGHTA and FQGNSA. V lost 3 bases, J lost 3 bases, and 8 bases lay in between. CDR3 length: 13 amino acids. In DNA form, the CDR3 reads TGTGCCAGCAGCTTCTGGGAATACACTGAAGCTTTCTTT. Translating gives CASSFWEYTEAFF. Variable domain in full (rest from reference TRBV7-2 and TRBJ1-1): GAGVSQSPSNKVTEKGKDVELRCDPISGHTALYWYRQSLGQGLEFLIYFQGNSAPDKSGLPSDRFSAERTGGSVSTLTIQRTQQEDSAVYLCASSFWEYTEAFFGQGTRLTVV.

V gene TRBV29-1 combines with J gene TRBJ2-1; tentatively, D is TRBD2 (5 bases). This CDR3 spans 14 amino acids. Per germline, CDR1 SQVTM and CDR2 ANQGSEA. Trimming left V 5 bases short and J 3 bases short, with 14 bases between. CDR3 protein: CSVSPGNLYNEQFF. In DNA form, the CDR3 reads TGCAGCGTTTCCCCGGGGAATCTCTACAATGAGCAGTTCTTC.

On this clonotype: A junction boundary mismatches the germline segment, possibly from a read error. The chain carries TRBV12-3 or TRBV12-4 and TRBJ1-1; D ambiguous. This CDR3 region has 11 residues. The CDR3 bases are TGTGCCAGCAGTTTCGGACTCTCCCCCATCTTT. Residues: CASSFGLSPIF.

This clonotype was seen a few times. This rearrangement joins TRBV27 to TRBJ2-7; 8 bases fit TRBD2. V lost 7 bases and J lost 3; bases outside the gene matches: 11. This CDR3 has 15 residues. Germline V gives CDR1 MNHEY, CDR2 SMNVEV (reference sequence). The CDR3 region has the DNA TGTGCCAGCATGTCCGGGAGGGACTCGAACTACGAGCAGTACTTC. Protein product: CASMSGRDSNYEQYF.

This clonotype occurred a few times. The V call is TRBV6-2 or TRBV6-3, the J call TRBJ2-1; D call uncertain. Germline V gene data show CDR1 as MNHEY and CDR2 as SVGEGT. Trimming shortened V by 8 bases and J by 5 bases, and 19 bases separated the two germline ends. The CDR3 loop spans 15 amino acids. The CDR3 region has the DNA TGTGCCAGCGGGGATTCGAAAGTGGGCAACAATGAGCAGTTCTTC. Residues: CASGDSKVGNNEQFF.

This clonotype was seen a few times. The V gene is TRBV18, the J gene TRBJ1-1, with D perhaps matching TRBD1 (5 bases). Germline lookup yields CDR1 KGHSH and CDR2 LQKENI. The CDR3 totals 13 residues. V was shortened by 5 bases and J by 1 base, with 8 bases between the two germline ends. The CDR3 here is CASSTDTNTEAFF. Here the CDR3 DNA reads TGTGCCAGCTCAACGGACACGAACACTGAAGCTTTCTTT.

The chain joins TRBV5-4 to TRBJ2-7; 9 positions agree with TRBD1. With 0 bases clipped from V and 4 bases from J, the junction kept 8 bases outside the gene matches. CDR3 length: 16 residues. Germline V gene sequence: CDR1 SGHNT, CDR2 YYREEE (reference sequence). CDR3 bases: TGTGCCAGCAGCTTGGGCCGGGGACAGGGTTTGTACGAGCAGTACTTC. This encodes CASSLGRGQGLYEQYF.

The table lists this clonotype with a few counts. DNA of the CDR3: TGTGCCAGCAGCTTAGAGGACAATATCTTGACACCCCTCCACTTT. Translation gives CASSLEDNILTPLHF. This chain uses TRBV7-9 with TRBJ1-6, with D possibly being TRBD1 (5 bases). From germline, CDR1 is SEHNR and CDR2 FQNEAQ (reference sequence). V was pared by 1 base and J by 11 bases, with 15 bases between. The CDR3 loop spans 15 amino acids. Based on the CDR3 plus reference TRBV7-9 and TRBJ1-6, the full variable domain is DTGVSQNPRHKITKRGQNVTFRCDPISEHNRLYWYRQTLGQGPEFLTYFQNEAQLEKSRLLSDRFSAERPKGSFSTLEIQRTEQGDSAMYLCASSLEDNILTPLHFGNGTRLTVT.

This chain joins TRBV7-9 and TRBJ1-3; D call uncertain. This CDR3 contains 12 residues. Germline V gene lookup returns CDR1 SEHNR and CDR2 FQNEAQ (reference sequence). V was pared by 10 bases and J by 3 bases, with 10 bases between. In nucleotides, the CDR3 is TGTGCCATTAACGGAGATGGAAACACCATATATTTT. This sequence encodes CAINGDGNTIYF.

This clonotype has a count of ten or more. The chain uses TRBV4-3 and TRBJ2-3; D might be TRBD1 or TRBD2, each matching 6 bases. Between the trimmed V and J ends, which lost 0 bases and 2 bases, there was a span of 18 bases. Germline V gene lookup returns CDR1 LGHNA and CDR2 YSLEER. The CDR3 has 18 residues. The CDR3 nucleotides are TGCGCCAGCAGCCAAGATTATTCCCCGGGGGCCTACACAGATACGCAGTATTTT. Residues: CASSQDYSPGAYTDTQYF.

This clonotype was picked up many times. The rearrangement links TRBV7-9 to TRBJ2-3; D remains unclear. This CDR3 has 15 amino acids. V was cut by 5 bases and J by 0 bases, with 12 bases left in between. The germline V gene encodes CDR1 SEHNR and CDR2 FQNEAQ (reference sequence). The CDR3 DNA reads as TGTGCCAGCAGCACAGACACTACTAGCACAGATACGCAGTATTTT. Protein sequence: CASSTDTTSTDTQYF.

In its sample, this clonotype was seen a few times. The rearrangement links TRBV6-5 to TRBJ2-3, with TRBD2 as a possible D gene (5 bases). The V end was cut by 8 bases, the J end by 11 bases, with 20 bases between. This CDR3 has 13 amino acids. The germline gives CDR1 MNHEY, CDR2 SVGAGI. CDR3 DNA sequence: TGTGCCAGCCGACGGGTGTCCGGGGATGGGCAGTATTTT. This encodes CASRRVSGDGQYF.

This chain links TRBV7-2 with TRBJ2-7, with unresolved D. Per germline, CDR1 SGHTA and CDR2 FQGNSA. The CDR3 contains 14 residues. Trimming left V 2 bases short and J 1 base short, with 9 bases between. CDR3 nucleotide sequence: TGTGCCAGCAGCTTATATCGGGTATCCTACGAGCAGTACTTC. Amino acids: CASSLYRVSYEQYF.

The chain links TRBV10-3 to TRBJ2-3; 10 nucleotides agree with TRBD2. The V and J ends lost 7 bases and 5 bases, in that order; junction bases with no gene match: 9. This CDR3 is built from 15 residues. Germline CDR1 is ENHRY and CDR2 is SYGVKD. The CDR3 DNA is TGTGCCATCATGCCCGCTAGCGGGGGAGTAGATACGCAGTATTTT. It yields the protein CAIMPASGGVDTQYF.

The chain joins TRBV20-1 to TRBJ2-3, with 7 positions matching TRBD1. The CDR3 is made up of 13 amino acids. V was clipped by 5 bases and J by 0 bases; unmatched bases: 2. Germline V lookup: CDR1 DFQATT, CDR2 SNEGSKA (reference sequence). CDR3 DNA sequence: TGCAGTGCTCTGACAGGGAGCACAGATACGCAGTATTTT. It translates to CSALTGSTDTQYF.

The chain joins TRBV3-1 to TRBJ2-6; D might be TRBD1 (5 bases). Trimming took 4 bases from V and 4 from J, leaving 8 bases between them. The germline gives CDR1 LGHDT, CDR2 YNNKEL (reference sequence). The length of the CDR3 is 14 residues. CDR3 region: CASSRGDGANVLTF. CDR3 nucleotide sequence: TGTGCCAGCAGCCGGGGCGACGGGGCCAACGTCCTGACTTTC.

A few counts support this clonotype. The rearrangement links TRBV12-5 to TRBJ2-4, with TRBD2 as a possible D gene (7 bases). The CDR3 has 17 amino acids. With 2 bases removed from V and 3 bases from J, the gap between germline ends came to 17 bases. Germline values: CDR1 LGHNT, CDR2 FRNRAP. CDR3 sequence (DNA): TGTGCTAGTGGTTTGCTACCTGGGGGGGCAGGCAAAAACATTCAGTACTTC. Protein product: CASGLLPGGAGKNIQYF.